The 32 T cell receptor beta chains presented below share a single source sample, sequenced in a study of T cell repertoires in cytomegalovirus infection. Each CDR3 protein gets one entry after TCRdb re-called the reads with MiXCR. The sample consists of around 190,000 distinct CDR3 sequences, around 15% of them appearing once. The sample consisted of PBMCs. The receptor source for this set is a human donor in good health (CMV status not recorded). Some clones in this sample may be carry-over from other donors' samples.

At least ten counts were recorded for this clonotype. This chain joins TRBV28 and TRBJ2-3; TRBD2 aligns across 9 bases. V was pared by 2 bases and J by 1 base, with 10 bases of the junction left unmatched. This CDR3 region has 18 residues. CDR1 and CDR2 (germline): MDHEN, SYDVKM. CDR3 protein: CASSLGAGGTYGTDTQYF. Written as DNA, the CDR3 is TGTGCCAGCAGTTTAGGAGCGGGGGGCACCTACGGCACAGATACGCAGTATTTT.

The chain carries TRBV18 and TRBJ1-5; 7 positions agree with TRBD1. Trimming cost V 3 bases and J 4 bases; bases outside gene matches: 9. The length of the CDR3 is 16 residues. Germline-derived CDR1 and CDR2 are KGHSH and LQKENI. For the CDR3, the DNA is TGTGCCAGCTCACCCGGGATCCAGGGGGGAAATCAGCCCCAGCATTTT. Amino acid sequence: CASSPGIQGGNQPQHF.

This clonotype was detected ten times or more. This chain links TRBV7-9 with TRBJ2-2; D not certain. Per the germline V gene, CDR1 is SEHNR and CDR2 is FQNEAQ (reference sequence). The CDR3 sequence is 13 residues long. With 5 bases removed from V and 6 bases from J, the gap between germline ends came to 10 bases. The CDR3 here is CASSLITAGELFF. The CDR3 nucleotides read TGTGCCAGCAGCCTGATCACAGCCGGGGAGCTGTTTTTT. Filled out from reference TRBV7-9 and TRBJ2-2, the complete variable domain reads DTGVSQNPRHKITKRGQNVTFRCDPISEHNRLYWYRQTLGQGPEFLTYFQNEAQLEKSRLLSDRFSAERPKGSFSTLEIQRTEQGDSAMYLCASSLITAGELFFGEGSRLTVL.

This chain uses TRBV20-1 with TRBJ2-3, with TRBD1 matching over 10 bases. Germline V CDR1 and CDR2: DFQATT, SNEGSKA (reference sequence). This CDR3 spans 12 amino acids. CDR3 region: CRGQGDTDTQYF. Here the CDR3 DNA reads TGCCGCGGACAGGGGGACACAGATACGCAGTATTTT.

The sample holds a few counts of this clonotype. The chain combines TRBV9 with TRBJ2-1, with TRBD2 identical over 7 bases. V dropped 3 bases and J dropped 7; count of bases not matched to a gene: 7. CDR3 size: 14 residues. Germline lookup yields CDR1 SGDLS and CDR2 YYNGEE. The CDR3 DNA follows: TGTGCCAGCAGCGGAGACGGGGGGTGGAATGAGCAGTTCTTC. It is translated as CASSGDGGWNEQFF.

This clonotype was counted at least ten times. V usage is TRBV7-2 and J usage is TRBJ1-5; D is undetermined. The CDR3 runs 12 residues. Between the trimmed V and J ends, which lost 2 bases and 5 bases, there was a span of 4 bases. Germline V gene data show CDR1 as SGHTA and CDR2 as FQGNSA. The CDR3 sequence: CASSLRDQPQHF. CDR3 DNA: TGTGCCAGCAGCTTAAGGGATCAGCCCCAGCATTTT.

Concerning this clonotype: A read error may produce the germline difference seen at one junction end. J is TRBJ2-1 and V is TRBV7-3, with D perhaps matching TRBD1 or TRBD2 (5 bases each). Germline V gives CDR1 SGHTA, CDR2 FQGTGA. The CDR3 covers 20 residues. This chain's CDR3 is CASSLTGPYRRSDSYNEQFF. The CDR3 coding sequence is TGTGCCAGCAGCCTAACGGGGCCCTACCGCCGGAGCGACTCCTACAATGAGCAGTTCTTC.

This clonotype has only a few counts. The chain recombines TRBV10-3 with TRBJ1-1; D ambiguous. Trimming left V 7 bases short and J 1 base short, with 10 bases between. The length of the CDR3 is 13 residues. CDR1 and CDR2 (germline): ENHRY, SYGVKD. CDR3 sequence: CAITFSQNTEAFF. Here the CDR3 DNA reads TGTGCCATCACCTTTAGCCAGAACACTGAAGCTTTCTTT.

The chain couples TRBV6-5 to TRBJ1-3; TRBD1 matches at 7 bases. Trimming cost V 5 bases and J 8 bases; bases outside gene matches: 9. In germline, CDR1 is MNHEY, CDR2 SVGAGI. CDR3 length equals 14 residues. The CDR3 DNA sequence: TGTGCCAGCAGTACCCGTCAGGGGGACGACACCATATATTTT. The encoded protein is CASSTRQGDDTIYF.

This chain uses TRBV6-2 or TRBV6-3 with TRBJ2-7; the match to TRBD1 covers 8 bases. Trimming took 6 bases from V and 4 from J; bases not matched to a gene: 5. There are 13 residues in the CDR3. Germline V gives CDR1 MNHEY, CDR2 SVGEGT. The CDR3 region is CASRQTGGYEQYF. DNA for the CDR3: TGTGCCAGCAGACAAACAGGGGGATACGAGCAGTACTTC.

This clonotype was seen many times. The chain joins TRBV20-1 to TRBJ1-1; 12 bases are shared with TRBD1. Germline assignment: CDR1 DFQATT and CDR2 SNEGSKA (reference sequence). The ends lost 1 base at V and 1 base at J; junction bases unmatched: 10. This CDR3 contains 18 residues. CDR3 coding DNA: TGCAGTGCTAGAGGTGGAGGGACAGGGGGCGGTGGGAACACTGAAGCTTTCTTT. This encodes CSARGGGTGGGGNTEAFF.

The chain links TRBV30 to TRBJ2-7; no firm D call. Looked up from germline, CDR1 is GTSNPN and CDR2 is SVGIG (reference sequence). The CDR3 spans 12 residues. Trimming left V 6 bases short and J 5 bases short, with 14 bases between. The CDR3 spells CACKGPPDEQYF. CDR3 bases: TGTGCCTGCAAGGGCCCGCCAGACGAGCAGTACTTC.

In its sample, this clonotype was seen a few times. The J gene is TRBJ2-5, the V gene TRBV19; 7 nucleotides agree with TRBD1. V lost 5 bases to trimming and J lost 0 bases; unmatched junction nucleotides: 9. From germline, CDR1 is LNHDA and CDR2 SQIVND (reference sequence). The CDR3 is 16 amino acids. The CDR3 nucleotides are TGTGCCAGTAGTTATTCGGACAGGTGGGACCAAGAGACCCAGTACTTC. Translated: CASSYSDRWDQETQYF.

This clonotype was recorded a few times. The chain has TRBV2 and TRBJ2-2; 13 bases line up with TRBD2. CDR3 length: 16 residues. The V segment lost 6 bases and the J segment 2 bases; nucleotides outside the gene matches: 3. Per germline, CDR1 SNHLY and CDR2 FYNNEI. CDR3 DNA sequence: TGTGCCAGCAGCGGACTAGCGGGAGTTAACACCGGGGAGCTGTTTTTT. Residues: CASSGLAGVNTGELFF.

This clonotype was observed a few times. CDR3 residues: CASSWTSERGQQFF. CDR3 DNA: TGTGCCAGCAGCTGGACTAGCGAGAGGGGTCAGCAGTTCTTC. This chain uses TRBV5-4 with TRBJ2-1, with 9 positions matching TRBD2. J was trimmed by 11 bases and V by 3 bases; bases with no gene match: 9. This CDR3 has 14 amino acids. Germline lookup yields CDR1 SGHNT and CDR2 YYREEE (reference sequence).

This clonotype was observed many times. The chain recombines TRBV7-8 with TRBJ2-5; 7 positions match TRBD1. The CDR3 runs 15 residues. Germline CDR1 reads SGHVS; CDR2 reads FQNEAQ. The J segment lost 5 bases and the V segment lost 6 bases, leaving 12 bases of the junction unmatched. DNA of the CDR3: TGTGCCAGCAGTGTCCGGGACAGCCAAGCTGAGACCCAGTACTTC. Protein: CASSVRDSQAETQYF.

This clonotype was recorded at least ten times. The chain carries TRBV7-2 and TRBJ2-7; TRBD2 is a possible D gene (6 bases). CDR1 and CDR2 from the germline V gene are SGHTA and FQGNSA. V shed 5 bases and J shed 7 bases, with 9 bases lying between them. This CDR3 spans 11 amino acids. The CDR3 DNA reads TGTGCCAGCAGCCGGGAGAGGGAGCAGTACTTC. Amino acids: CASSREREQYF.

There are a few counts of this clonotype. The gene calls are TRBV6-1 and TRBJ1-1; possible D gene TRBD1, 5 bases. Germline V CDR1 and CDR2: MNHNS, SASEGT. Between the trimmed V and J ends, which lost 6 bases and 2 bases, there was a span of 19 bases. The CDR3 consists of 16 residues. Here the CDR3 DNA reads TGTGCCAGCAGGGGGCCCGGTGGGGGACTAAACACTGAAGCTTTCTTT. As protein: CASRGPGGGLNTEAFF.

This clonotype has at least ten counts. The missing conserved phenylalanine or tryptophan at the end of this CDR3 makes a read error likely. No DNA is shown, since the ends of the CDR3 on it are uncertain; the CDR3 is the one TCRdb lists. V usage is TRBV6-2 or TRBV6-3 and J usage is TRBJ2-7; the table's D call, TRBD1, was not checked against the DNA. The CDR3 numbers 16 amino acids, ends counted. CDR1 and CDR2 (germline): MNHEY, SVGEGT. CDR3 in amino acids: CASSYSGVDALRAVLR.

The table lists this clonotype with many counts. The chain combines TRBV12-3 or TRBV12-4 with TRBJ1-4, with a weak D call TRBD1 (5 bases). With 3 bases removed from V and 2 bases from J, the gap between germline ends came to 13 bases. CDR3 length equals 16 residues. The CDR3 DNA sequence: TGTGCCAGCAGTTTGTGGGGGGACCCCACTAATGAAAAACTGTTTTTT. This sequence encodes CASSLWGDPTNEKLFF.

In its sample, this clonotype was seen a few times. The chain joins TRBV6-2 or TRBV6-3 to TRBJ2-3; the match to TRBD2 covers 9 bases. Germline loops: CDR1 MNHEY, CDR2 SVGEGT. The V and J ends lost 0 bases and 6 bases, in that order; junction bases with no gene match: 19. CDR3 length: 20 amino acids. In DNA form, the CDR3 reads TGTGCCAGCAGTTACTCTCGAGCTGCCCAGCGGGGGGCCCCCCGGGATACGCAGTATTTT. This gives the protein CASSYSRAAQRGAPRDTQYF.

This clonotype was seen repeatedly, ten times or more. CDR3: CASQAFRGNQPQHF. The CDR3 coding sequence is TGTGCCAGTCAGGCTTTCCGAGGAAATCAGCCCCAGCATTTT. This chain joins TRBV19 and TRBJ1-5; no reliable D call. Germline CDR1 and CDR2: LNHDA and SQIVND (reference sequence). V was clipped by 8 bases and J by 4 bases, with 15 bases between them. The CDR3 extends over 14 amino acids.

This clonotype was recorded at least ten times. V is TRBV7-2 and J is TRBJ2-1; 9 nucleotides agree with TRBD2. V lost 1 base, J lost 6 bases, and 4 bases stayed unmatched. Germline assignment: CDR1 SGHTA and CDR2 FQGNSA. There are 15 residues in the CDR3. The CDR3 region has the DNA TGTGCCAGCAGCTTAGTGTCTAGCGGGACCAATGAGCAGTTCTTC. Protein: CASSLVSSGTNEQFF.

J is TRBJ2-3 and V is TRBV14; the D gene is possibly TRBD1 (6 bases). Germline assignment: CDR1 SGHDN and CDR2 FVKESK. The CDR3 covers 17 residues. Trimming removed 2 bases at V and 7 bases at J, with 22 bases between. The CDR3 DNA sequence: TGTGCCAGCAGCCAAAGCAGGACTGACAGGTTGGAGAATACGCAGTATTTT. Protein: CASSQSRTDRLENTQYF.

Only a few counts were recorded for this clonotype. The chain links TRBV6-1 to TRBJ1-1; D is undetermined. V was shortened by 5 bases and J by 1 base, with 8 bases between the two germline ends. This CDR3 has 13 residues. Per the germline V gene, CDR1 is MNHNS and CDR2 is SASEGT. The CDR3 loop reads CASSSDANTEAFF. As DNA, the CDR3 is TGTGCCAGCAGTAGCGATGCGAACACTGAAGCTTTCTTT.

This chain uses TRBV12-3 or TRBV12-4 with TRBJ1-5; a possible D gene is TRBD1 (5 bases). V dropped 5 bases and J dropped 4 bases, with 12 bases sitting between them. This CDR3 is 14 amino acids long. CDR3 residues: CASSQLGRNQPQHF. CDR3 bases: TGTGCCAGCAGTCAGTTGGGGCGTAATCAGCCCCAGCATTTT.

This clonotype was found many times. The J gene is TRBJ2-7, the V gene TRBV7-2; the D call may be TRBD1 or TRBD2 (5 bases each). V shed 1 base and J shed 2 bases, with 9 bases lying between them. Germline-derived CDR1 and CDR2 are SGHTA and FQGNSA. This CDR3 region has 14 residues. Here the CDR3 DNA reads TGTGCCAGCAGCTTAGAGATGGGACCCTACGAGCAGTACTTC. As protein: CASSLEMGPYEQYF.

In this sample, this clonotype turned up a few times. V usage is TRBV29-1 and J usage is TRBJ2-4; a weak D match, TRBD1 (5 bases). Looked up from germline, CDR1 is SQVTM and CDR2 is ANQGSEA. V was cut by 5 bases and J by 1 base, with 12 bases left in between. This CDR3 is 14 amino acids long. The CDR3 region is CSVLTGSAKNIQYF. The CDR3 nucleotides read TGCAGCGTTCTCACAGGTAGCGCCAAAAACATTCAGTACTTC. The whole variable domain, remainder taken from reference TRBV29-1 and TRBJ2-4, is SAVISQKPSRDICQRGTSLTIQCQVDSQVTMMFWYRQQPGQSLTLIATANQGSEATYESGFVIDKFPISRPNLTFSTLTVSNMSPEDSSIYLCSVLTGSAKNIQYFGAGTRLSVL.

This clonotype was counted at least ten times. The chain couples TRBV28 to TRBJ1-2; 8 nucleotides match TRBD1. J gave up 3 bases and V 3 bases, and 3 bases lay outside the gene matches. Germline CDR1 and CDR2: MDHEN and SYDVKM. This CDR3 is 14 amino acids long. CDR3 nucleotide sequence: TGTGCCAGCAGTTTGGACAGGGTCGACTATGGCTACACCTTC. Its protein product is CASSLDRVDYGYTF.

This clonotype was seen at least ten times. This chain joins TRBV28 and TRBJ2-3, with a tentative D call TRBD2 (6 bases). The CDR3 runs to 13 residues. Trimming took off 5 bases at V and 9 bases at J, with 15 bases between the two ends. CDR1 is MDHEN, CDR2 SYDVKM, per germline. In DNA form, the CDR3 reads TGTGCCAGCAGTCCCAGACTCGGGGGAACGCAGTATTTT. This gives the protein CASSPRLGGTQYF. Variable domain in full (rest from reference TRBV28 and TRBJ2-3): DVKVTQSSRYLVKRTGEKVFLECVQDMDHENMFWYRQDPGLGLRLIYFSYDVKMKEKGDIPEGYSVSREKKERFSLILESASTNQTSMYLCASSPRLGGTQYFGPGTRLTVL.

There are a few counts of this clonotype. The chain recombines TRBV29-1 with TRBJ2-7; a weak D match, TRBD2 (5 bases). This CDR3 spans 14 amino acids. CDR1 is SQVTM and CDR2 is ANQGSEA in the germline V gene. The germline V and J ends were trimmed by 7 bases and 0 bases, with 16 bases remaining between them. CDR3 loop: CSALPDTSSYEQYF. CDR3 in DNA: TGCAGCGCCCTCCCCGATACTAGCTCCTACGAGCAGTACTTC.

This clonotype was seen repeatedly, ten times or more. This sequence joins TRBV7-2 and TRBJ2-1; D call uncertain. V shed 6 bases and J shed 0 bases, with 12 bases lying between them. Germline CDR1 SGHTA, CDR2 FQGNSA. The CDR3 has 15 residues. CDR3 sequence (DNA): TGTGCCAGCAGTGCCGCGGTCAGCTCCTACAATGAGCAGTTCTTC. Translated: CASSAAVSSYNEQFF. The entire variable domain, with the rest obtained from reference TRBV7-2 and TRBJ2-1, is as follows: GAGVSQSPSNKVTEKGKDVELRCDPISGHTALYWYRQSLGQGLEFLIYFQGNSAPDKSGLPSDRFSAERTGGSVSTLTIQRTQQEDSAVYLCASSAAVSSYNEQFFGPGTRLTVL.